This TCR beta chain comes out of a study of blood T cell repertoires in COVID-19. The overall study: Samples came from the United States, Italy and Spain, spanning acute and convalescent COVID-19. Nucleic acid was either cDNA or gDNA, and it came from T cells, B-cell-depleted T cells, or PBMCs.

In the source study's methods: It was from reference gene primer amplification that nucleated cell counts were estimated. TCRdb's table, derived via immunoSEQ multiplex PCR, lists solely in-frame clones and lacks some. Clonal size and the V and J genes are those of that table, whereas D and trimming came from the DNA. The sample has some 200,000 clones; approximately 84% are singletons. Source material: peripheral blood. This receptor was taken from a man of 80 years or more with acute or convalescent COVID-19.

CDR3 sequence (DNA): TGTGCCAGCAGCGGAGCGGGAGCCCACAATGAGCAGTTCTTC. Amino acid sequence: CASSGAGAHNEQFF. The V call is TRBV5-4, the J call TRBJ2-1, with 8 bases aligning to TRBD2. This CDR3 is built from 14 residues. CDR1 and CDR2 from the germline V gene are SGHNT and YYREEE (reference sequence). After removal of 4 bases from V and 5 bases from J, the junction contained 5 bases not matched to a gene.